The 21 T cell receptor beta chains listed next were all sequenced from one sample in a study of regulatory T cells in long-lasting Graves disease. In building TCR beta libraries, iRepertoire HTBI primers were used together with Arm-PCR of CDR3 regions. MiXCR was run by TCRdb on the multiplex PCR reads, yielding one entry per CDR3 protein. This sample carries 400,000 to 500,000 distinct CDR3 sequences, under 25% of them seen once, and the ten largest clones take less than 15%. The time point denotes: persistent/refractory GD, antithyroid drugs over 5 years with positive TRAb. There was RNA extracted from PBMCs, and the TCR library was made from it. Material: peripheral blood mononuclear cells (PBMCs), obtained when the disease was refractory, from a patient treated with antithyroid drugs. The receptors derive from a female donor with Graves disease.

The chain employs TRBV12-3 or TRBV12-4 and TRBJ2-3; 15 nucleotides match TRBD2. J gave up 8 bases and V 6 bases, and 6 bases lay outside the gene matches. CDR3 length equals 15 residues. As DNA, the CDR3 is TGTGCCAGCAGCCCCGGACTAGCGGGGGGGAGTACGCAGTATTTT. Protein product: CASSPGLAGGSTQYF.

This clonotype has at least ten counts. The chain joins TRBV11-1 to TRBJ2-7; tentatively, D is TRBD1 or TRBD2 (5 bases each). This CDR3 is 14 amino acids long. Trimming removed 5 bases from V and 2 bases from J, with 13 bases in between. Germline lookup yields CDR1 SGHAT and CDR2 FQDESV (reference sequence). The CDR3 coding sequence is TGTGCCAGCAGCGACGGGGACGGACCCTACGAGCAGTACTTC. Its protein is CASSDGDGPYEQYF.

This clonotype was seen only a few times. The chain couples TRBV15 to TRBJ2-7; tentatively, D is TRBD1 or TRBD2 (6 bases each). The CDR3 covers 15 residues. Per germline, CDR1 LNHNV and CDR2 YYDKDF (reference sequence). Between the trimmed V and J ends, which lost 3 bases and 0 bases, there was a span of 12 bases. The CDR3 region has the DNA TGTGCCACCAGCAGCGTCGGGGGCTACTCCTACGAGCAGTACTTC. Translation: CATSSVGGYSYEQYF.

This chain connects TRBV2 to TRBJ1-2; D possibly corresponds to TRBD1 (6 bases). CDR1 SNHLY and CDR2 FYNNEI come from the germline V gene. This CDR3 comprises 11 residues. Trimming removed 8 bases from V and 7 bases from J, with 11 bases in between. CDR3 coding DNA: TGTGCCAGCGCCCTCAGGGGTGGCTACACCTTC. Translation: CASALRGGYTF.

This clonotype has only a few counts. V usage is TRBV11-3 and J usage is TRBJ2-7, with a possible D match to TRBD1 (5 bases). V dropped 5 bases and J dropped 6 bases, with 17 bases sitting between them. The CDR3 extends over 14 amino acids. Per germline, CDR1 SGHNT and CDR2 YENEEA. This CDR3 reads CASSNSRVSSEQYF. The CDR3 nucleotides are TGTGCCAGCAGCAATTCCAGGGTCTCCAGCGAGCAGTACTTC.

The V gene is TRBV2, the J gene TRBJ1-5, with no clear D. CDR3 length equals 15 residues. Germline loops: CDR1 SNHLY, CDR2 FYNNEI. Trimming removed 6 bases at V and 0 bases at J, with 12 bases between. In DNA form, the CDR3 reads TGTGCCAGCAGCTGGACTGAATATAGCAATCAGCCCCAGCATTTT. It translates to CASSWTEYSNQPQHF.

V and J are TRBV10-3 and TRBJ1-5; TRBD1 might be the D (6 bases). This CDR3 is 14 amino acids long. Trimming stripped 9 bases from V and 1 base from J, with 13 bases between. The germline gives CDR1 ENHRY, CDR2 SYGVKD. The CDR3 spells CAIGGGLSNQPQHF. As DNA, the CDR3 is TGTGCCATTGGGGGGGGGCTGAGCAATCAGCCCCAGCATTTT.

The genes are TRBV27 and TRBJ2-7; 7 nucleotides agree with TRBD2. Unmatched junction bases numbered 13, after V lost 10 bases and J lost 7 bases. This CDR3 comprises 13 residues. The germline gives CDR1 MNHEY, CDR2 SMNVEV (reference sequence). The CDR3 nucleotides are TGTGCCAAAGAGGGAGGGGAGGTGGGGGAGCAGTACTTC. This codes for CAKEGGEVGEQYF.

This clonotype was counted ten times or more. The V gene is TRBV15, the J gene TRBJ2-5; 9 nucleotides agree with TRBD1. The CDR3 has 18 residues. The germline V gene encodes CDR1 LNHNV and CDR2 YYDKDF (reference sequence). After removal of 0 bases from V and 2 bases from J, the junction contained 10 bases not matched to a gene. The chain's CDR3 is CATSRDTGTGWGQETQYF. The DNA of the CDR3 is TGTGCCACCAGCAGAGATACCGGGACAGGGTGGGGGCAAGAGACCCAGTACTTC.

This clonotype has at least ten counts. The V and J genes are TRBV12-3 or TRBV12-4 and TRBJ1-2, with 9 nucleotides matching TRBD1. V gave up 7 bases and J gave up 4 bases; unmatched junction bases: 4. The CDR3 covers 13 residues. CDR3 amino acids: CASTGTGIYGYTF. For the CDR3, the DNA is TGTGCCAGCACCGGGACAGGGATCTATGGCTACACCTTC.

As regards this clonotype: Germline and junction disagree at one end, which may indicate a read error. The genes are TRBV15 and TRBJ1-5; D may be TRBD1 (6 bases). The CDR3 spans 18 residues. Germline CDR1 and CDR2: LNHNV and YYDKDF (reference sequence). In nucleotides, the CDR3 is TGTGTCACCAGCAGAGAAACAAACAGGGCTTTTAACAATCAGCCCCAGCATTTT. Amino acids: CVTSRETNRAFNNQPQHF. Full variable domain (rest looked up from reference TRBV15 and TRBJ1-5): DAMVIQNPRYQVTQFGKPVTLSCSQTLNHNVMYWYQQKSSQAPKLLFHYYDKDFNNEADTPDNFQSRRPNTSFCFLDIRSPGLGDTAMYLCVTSRETNRAFNNQPQHFGDGTRLSIL.

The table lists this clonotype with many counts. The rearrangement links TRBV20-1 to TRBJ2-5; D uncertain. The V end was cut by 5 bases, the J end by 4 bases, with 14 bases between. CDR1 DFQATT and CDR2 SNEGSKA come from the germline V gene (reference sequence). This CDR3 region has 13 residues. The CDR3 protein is CSADWGWGETQYF. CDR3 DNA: TGCAGTGCTGACTGGGGATGGGGAGAGACCCAGTACTTC.

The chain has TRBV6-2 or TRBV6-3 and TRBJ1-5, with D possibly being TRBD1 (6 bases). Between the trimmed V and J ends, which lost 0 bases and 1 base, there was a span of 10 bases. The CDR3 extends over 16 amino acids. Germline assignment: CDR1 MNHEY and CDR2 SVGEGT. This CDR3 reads CASSYSTGASNQPQHF. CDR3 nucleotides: TGTGCCAGCAGTTACTCGACGGGGGCCAGCAATCAGCCCCAGCATTTT.

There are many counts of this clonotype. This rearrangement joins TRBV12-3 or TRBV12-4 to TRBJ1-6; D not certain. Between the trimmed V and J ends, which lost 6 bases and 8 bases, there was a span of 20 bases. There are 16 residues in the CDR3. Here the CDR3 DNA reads TGTGCCAGCAGCCGCCCCGGTGACCGCGTTGATTCACCCCTCCACTTT. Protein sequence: CASSRPGDRVDSPLHF.

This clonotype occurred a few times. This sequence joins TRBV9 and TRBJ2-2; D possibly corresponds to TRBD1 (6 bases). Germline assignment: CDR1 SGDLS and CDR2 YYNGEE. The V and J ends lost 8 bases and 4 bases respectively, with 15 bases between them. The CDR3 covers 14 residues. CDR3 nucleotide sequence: TGTGCCAGTAGTTCAGGGGAGAGCACCGGGGAGCTGTTTTTT. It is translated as CASSSGESTGELFF.

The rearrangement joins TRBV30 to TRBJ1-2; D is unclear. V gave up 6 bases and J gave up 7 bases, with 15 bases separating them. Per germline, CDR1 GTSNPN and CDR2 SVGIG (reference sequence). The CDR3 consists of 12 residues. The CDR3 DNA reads TGTGCCTGCTATGTCGGTATGGGTGGCTACACCTTC. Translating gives CACYVGMGGYTF.

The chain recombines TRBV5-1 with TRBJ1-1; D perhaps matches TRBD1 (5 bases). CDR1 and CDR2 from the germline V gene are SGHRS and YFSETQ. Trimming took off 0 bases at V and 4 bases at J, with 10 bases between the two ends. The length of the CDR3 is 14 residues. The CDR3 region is CASSLDWGPTEAFF. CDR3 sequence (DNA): TGCGCCAGCAGCTTGGACTGGGGCCCCACTGAAGCTTTCTTT.

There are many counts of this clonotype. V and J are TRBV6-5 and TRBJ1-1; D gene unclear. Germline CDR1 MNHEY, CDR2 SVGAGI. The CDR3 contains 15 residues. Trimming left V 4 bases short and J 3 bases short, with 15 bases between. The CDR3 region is CASSSPGREHTEAFF. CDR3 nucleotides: TGTGCCAGCAGTTCCCCCGGAAGGGAGCACACTGAAGCTTTCTTT.

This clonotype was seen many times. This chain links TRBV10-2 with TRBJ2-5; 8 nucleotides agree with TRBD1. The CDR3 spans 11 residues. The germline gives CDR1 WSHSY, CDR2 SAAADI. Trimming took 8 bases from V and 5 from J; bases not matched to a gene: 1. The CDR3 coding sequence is TGCGCCAGCCGACAGGGGGAGACCCAGTACTTC. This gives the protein CASRQGETQYF.

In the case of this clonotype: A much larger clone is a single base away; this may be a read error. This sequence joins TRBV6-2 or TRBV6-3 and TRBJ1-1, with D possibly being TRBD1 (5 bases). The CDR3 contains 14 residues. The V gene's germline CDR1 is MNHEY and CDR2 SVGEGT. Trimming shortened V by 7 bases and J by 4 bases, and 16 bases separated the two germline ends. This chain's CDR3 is CASNYGGVTTEAFF. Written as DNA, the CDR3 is TGTGCCAGCAATTATGGGGGGGTGACCACTGAAGCTTTCTTT.

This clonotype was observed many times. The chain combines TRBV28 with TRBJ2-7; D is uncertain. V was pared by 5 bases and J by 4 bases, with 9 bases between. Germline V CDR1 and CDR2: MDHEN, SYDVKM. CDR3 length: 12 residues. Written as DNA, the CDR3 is TGTGCCAGCAGTACGACCGCGTACGAGCAGTACTTC. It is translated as CASSTTAYEQYF.